This is a list of T cell receptor beta chains from one sample in a study of T cells in Graves' hyperthyroidism and ophthalmopathy. TCRdb re-called the multiplex PCR reads through MiXCR, storing one row per CDR3 protein. The data hold over 700,000 distinct CDR3 sequences, with over 35% observed a single time. Sequencing used blood. The source is a young man with Graves' hyperthyroidism. CDR3s include the opening cysteine and the closing phenylalanine or tryptophan.

v_gene	j_gene	CDR3aa
TRBV10-3	TRBJ1-5	CASSRGRDREDNQPQHF
TRBV15	TRBJ1-6	CATSSRTGGFYNSPLHF
TRBV12-3/TRBV12-4	TRBJ2-7	CASSTSTRSYEQYF
TRBV10-3	TRBJ2-6	CAIRGRHSGANVLTF
TRBV6-1	TRBJ2-2	CASSEGDRESGELFF
TRBV6-6	TRBJ1-2	CASSYSTGGNGYTF
TRBV10-3	TRBJ2-7	CAISDEGYF
TRBV29-1	TRBJ1-5	CSVESGDAGQPQHF
TRBV7-2	TRBJ2-6	CASSPRGSGDNVLTF
TRBV7-9	TRBJ1-4	CASSLGTTGKLFF
TRBV2	TRBJ2-5	CASSLLLGGKTQYF
TRBV7-9	TRBJ1-3	CASSLAGGRSSGNAIYF
TRBV2	TRBJ2-2	CASSGGGLAANTGELFF
TRBV19	TRBJ1-1	CASILSGQVNTEAFF
TRBV15	TRBJ1-2	CATSRGRRNYGYTF